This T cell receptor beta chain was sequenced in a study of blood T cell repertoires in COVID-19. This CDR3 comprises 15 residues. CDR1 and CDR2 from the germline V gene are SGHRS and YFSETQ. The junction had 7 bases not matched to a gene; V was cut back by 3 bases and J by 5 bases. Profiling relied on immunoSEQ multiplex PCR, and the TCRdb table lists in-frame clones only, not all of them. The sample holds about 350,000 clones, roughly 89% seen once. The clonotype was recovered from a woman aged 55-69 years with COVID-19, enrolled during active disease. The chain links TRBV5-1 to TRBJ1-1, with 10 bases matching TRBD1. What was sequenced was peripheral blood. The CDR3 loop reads CASSYGDRGSTEAFF. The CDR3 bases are TGCGCCAGCAGCTATGGGGACAGGGGAAGTACTGAAGCTTTCTTT.